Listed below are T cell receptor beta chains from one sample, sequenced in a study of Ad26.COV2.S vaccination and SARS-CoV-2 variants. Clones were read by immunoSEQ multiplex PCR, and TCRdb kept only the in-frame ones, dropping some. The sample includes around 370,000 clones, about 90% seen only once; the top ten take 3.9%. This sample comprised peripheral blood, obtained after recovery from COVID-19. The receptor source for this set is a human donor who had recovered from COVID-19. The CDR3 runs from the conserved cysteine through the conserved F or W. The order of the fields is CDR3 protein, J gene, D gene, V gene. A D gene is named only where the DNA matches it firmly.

CASSATGGAGNSPLHF | TRBJ1-6 | NA | TRBV5-5
CASSPADATRNYGYTF | TRBJ1-2 | NA | TRBV5-6
CASSQRGRNNEQFF | TRBJ2-1 | NA | TRBV3-1/TRBV3-2
CASSLGDPYEQYF | TRBJ2-7 | NA | TRBV5-6
CAVGTGSTGELFF | TRBJ2-2 | TRBD1 | TRBV10-1
CASSLRRAVGELFF | TRBJ2-2 | NA | TRBV7-3
CASSQGQGLGGYTF | TRBJ1-2 | TRBD1 | TRBV7-2
CSASGWTSGGYNEQFF | TRBJ2-1 | TRBD2 | TRBV20-1
CASSYGRDRVDYGYTF | TRBJ1-2 | TRBD1 | TRBV6-6
CAISAVQGRSNEKLFF | TRBJ1-4 | NA | TRBV10-3
CANRTWTANTGELFF | TRBJ2-2 | NA | TRBV10-1
CASSLGTGGTGELFF | TRBJ2-2 | TRBD2 | TRBV11-2
CASSYLGTGGYEQYF | TRBJ2-7 | TRBD1 | TRBV6-6
CASSQARNGALHF | TRBJ1-6 | NA | TRBV14
CASSEGNTEAFF | TRBJ1-1 | NA | TRBV10-2
CASSIGGSTDTQYF | TRBJ2-3 | NA | TRBV19
CASSPAGTDNSPLHF | TRBJ1-6 | TRBD1 | TRBV27
CASSLGRQRAEAFF | TRBJ1-1 | NA | TRBV7-2
CASSPRGQGDFTEAFF | TRBJ1-1 | TRBD1 | TRBV7-2
CASLWEVDTEAFF | TRBJ1-1 | NA | TRBV12-5
CASSPSGGEGIQYF | TRBJ2-4 | TRBD2 | TRBV10-2
CASSLANTEAFF | TRBJ1-1 | NA | TRBV5-1
CASSYDGNQPQHF | TRBJ1-5 | NA | TRBV28
CASSYSGTGSESPLHF | TRBJ1-6 | TRBD1 | TRBV6-5
CASSVVGDIQETQYF | TRBJ2-5 | NA | TRBV9
CASSSGVRVETQYF | TRBJ2-5 | NA | TRBV5-5
CAISESSLQGYTF | TRBJ1-2 | NA | TRBV10-3
CASSEYLAGESYEQYF | TRBJ2-7 | TRBD2 | TRBV6-1
CASSRTGGSGANVLTF | TRBJ2-6 | TRBD1 | TRBV5-1
CASSSALRVMNTEAFF | TRBJ1-1 | NA | TRBV6-6
CASTPGLAGDEQFF | TRBJ2-1 | TRBD2 | TRBV7-9
CASSVSKLNEQFF | TRBJ2-1 | NA | TRBV9
CASSLDPRGNQPQHF | TRBJ1-5 | NA | TRBV11-2
CASSLEGNSNQPQHF | TRBJ1-5 | NA | TRBV5-1
CASSVGTAQRETQYF | TRBJ2-5 | TRBD1 | TRBV11-2
CASSYRAGGIQYF | TRBJ2-4 | TRBD2 | TRBV6-5
CASSPSGTPGYGYTF | TRBJ1-2 | NA | TRBV11-2
CASSPAGRYEQYF | TRBJ2-7 | NA | TRBV4-1
CATRPSLPAGGDNEQFF | TRBJ2-1 | TRBD2 | TRBV15
CASSPVSAGANVLTF | TRBJ2-6 | NA | TRBV7-9
CASSPGSGGQTDTQYF | TRBJ2-3 | TRBD2 | TRBV7-3
CASSPNRESEQYF | TRBJ2-7 | NA | TRBV13
CAISEGGGTTDTQYF | TRBJ2-3 | NA | TRBV10-3
CASSLAGGPETQYF | TRBJ2-5 | NA | TRBV7-6
CASSLGLALHF | TRBJ1-6 | NA | TRBV7-9
CASTTPFREGNGYTF | TRBJ1-2 | NA | TRBV19
CASSLGVNTEAFF | TRBJ1-1 | NA | TRBV11-3
CASSPGPLEQYF | TRBJ2-7 | NA | TRBV11-2
CSVKGGGLTHTGELFF | TRBJ2-2 | NA | TRBV29-1
CASSLDLAGTQYF | TRBJ2-3 | NA | TRBV11-3
CATSRDRSGGSLIETQYF | TRBJ2-5 | TRBD1 | TRBV15
CASRGVTEAFF | TRBJ1-1 | NA | TRBV12-3/TRBV12-4
CASSGTGVGETQYF | TRBJ2-5 | TRBD1 | TRBV9
CASSLVESTEAFF | TRBJ1-1 | NA | TRBV7-2
CASSLNRRTEAFF | TRBJ1-1 | NA | TRBV12-3/TRBV12-4
CASSLAGRPRGVSPLHF | TRBJ1-6 | NA | TRBV7-2
CASSYNSEGRTITYEQYF | TRBJ2-7 | NA | TRBV6-2/TRBV6-3
CASSIKALAGISTDTQYF | TRBJ2-3 | TRBD2 | TRBV19